These 18 T cell receptor beta chains were all obtained from the same sample, sequenced in a study of cytomegalovirus exposure and HLA in healthy donors. This PCR relied on a set of 60 Vbeta primers and 13 Jbeta primers. Sequencing was performed with immunoSEQ multiplex PCR; in TCRdb, only in-frame clones are kept and a portion is missing. Among some 130,000 clones listed, around four fifths were seen once. Sequences were obtained from PBMCs. The receptors were sampled from a female donor in good health and CMV-seronegative.

This chain uses TRBV6-6 with TRBJ1-6, with a tentative D call TRBD1 (5 bases). The CDR3 has 13 amino acids. The germline V gene encodes CDR1 MNHNY and CDR2 SVGAGI (reference sequence). Trimming stripped 5 bases from V and 11 bases from J, with 13 bases between. The CDR3 protein is CASSIGQAAPLHF. CDR3 bases: TGTGCCAGCAGTATAGGACAAGCTGCACCCCTCCACTTT.

The rearrangement uses TRBV7-9 and TRBJ1-5; maybe TRBD1 (5 bases). The CDR3 loop spans 15 amino acids. CDR1 and CDR2 from the germline V gene are SEHNR and FQNEAQ (reference sequence). Trimming left V 5 bases short and J 0 bases short, with 11 bases between. As DNA, the CDR3 is TGTGCCAGCAGCCCAGGCCAGGGTAGCAATCAGCCCCAGCATTTT. It encodes CASSPGQGSNQPQHF.

The rearrangement joins TRBV9 to TRBJ1-1; D remains ambiguous. The germline V gene has CDR1 SGDLS and CDR2 YYNGEE. V shed 3 bases and J shed 4 bases, with 13 bases lying between them. The CDR3 is made up of 14 amino acids. CDR3 coding DNA: TGTGCCAGCAGCGGCACTTACCGCGGCACTGAAGCTTTCTTT. Amino acids: CASSGTYRGTEAFF.

V gene TRBV28 combines with J gene TRBJ2-7; D perhaps matches TRBD2 (5 bases). The CDR3 length is 14 residues. Per germline, CDR1 MDHEN and CDR2 SYDVKM. The V and J ends lost 5 bases and 1 base respectively, with 12 bases between them. The CDR3 DNA follows: TGTGCCAGCAGTGTTGGCTCGGGGTCCTACGAGCAGTACTTC. Its translation: CASSVGSGSYEQYF.

Comments on this clone: A read error may account for a junction end that differs from germline. The CDR3 is CSSSYRFLLF. The CDR3 coding sequence is TGTTCCAGCAGCTACAGGTTTTTATTGTTT. V is TRBV7-9 and J is TRBJ1-1; D perhaps matches TRBD1 (5 bases). This CDR3 is 10 amino acids long. Germline loops: CDR1 SEHNR, CDR2 FQNEAQ (reference sequence).

This clone came up a few times. This sequence joins TRBV27 and TRBJ2-5, with D maybe TRBD1 (7 bases). The J call is doubtful: the DNA matches TRBJ2-7 better. The CDR3 runs to 13 residues. Germline-derived CDR1 and CDR2 are MNHEY and SMNVEV (reference sequence). CDR3 in amino acids: CASTPGGRGEQYF. The CDR3, as DNA: TGTGCCAGCACCCCAGGGGGGAGAGGCGAGCAGTACTTC.

The chain recombines TRBV2 with TRBJ1-2; a weak D match, TRBD1 (6 bases). There are 14 residues in the CDR3. V lost 6 bases and J 2 bases, leaving 13 bases between the germline ends. Germline lookup yields CDR1 SNHLY and CDR2 FYNNEI. The CDR3 sequence: CASSQGRGNYGYTF. In DNA, the CDR3 is TGTGCCAGCAGCCAGGGGAGGGGAAACTATGGCTACACCTTC.

This chain joins TRBV2 and TRBJ2-7; a weak D match, TRBD2 (6 bases). V lost 8 bases, J lost 6 bases, and 17 bases lay in between. Germline lookup yields CDR1 SNHLY and CDR2 FYNNEI. This CDR3 has 13 residues. The CDR3, as DNA: TGTGCCAGCCGGAAGGTTGGGGGAGGCGAGCAGTACTTC. It specifies CASRKVGGGEQYF.

The chain has TRBV5-1 and TRBJ2-5; D perhaps matches TRBD1 (6 bases). The DNA end is more similar to TRBJ2-7, so the J call may be wrong. CDR1 is SGHRS, CDR2 YFSETQ, per germline. The CDR3 is made up of 17 amino acids. Here the CDR3 reads CASSYDRRINEGYEQYF. CDR3 DNA sequence: TGCGCCAGCAGCTATGACAGGAGAATAAATGAAGGCTACGAGCAGTACTTC.

The rearrangement joins TRBV13 to TRBJ2-7, with D possibly TRBD1 on 6 matching bases. The germline V gene has CDR1 PRHDT and CDR2 FYEKMQ (reference sequence). Trimming pared 5 bases from V and 2 bases from J, leaving 10 bases between. The CDR3 runs to 13 residues. The CDR3 here is CASSVRDTYEQYF. In nucleotides, the CDR3 is TGTGCCAGCAGCGTCCGGGACACCTACGAGCAGTACTTC.

The chain employs TRBV28 and TRBJ2-7; 7 positions match TRBD1. V shed 3 bases, J shed 2 bases, and the junction held 7 bases outside the gene matches. The CDR3 is made up of 15 amino acids. Germline values: CDR1 MDHEN, CDR2 SYDVKM. The CDR3 DNA sequence: TGTGCCAGCAGTTTTTGGGACAGAAGCACCTACGAGCAGTACTTC. This codes for CASSFWDRSTYEQYF.

The CDR3 is CASSFTFSGYEQYF. The DNA of the CDR3 is TGTGCCAGCAGTTTCACGTTTAGCGGCTACGAGCAGTACTTC. This chain joins TRBV6-5 and TRBJ2-7; TRBD2 is a possible D gene (6 bases). The CDR3 runs 14 residues. Germline lookup yields CDR1 MNHEY and CDR2 SVGAGI. Trimming took 4 bases from V and 3 from J, leaving 13 bases between them.

The chain is built from TRBV19 and TRBJ2-3; TRBD2 aligns across 12 bases. This CDR3 spans 15 amino acids. The germline CDR1 and CDR2 sequences are LNHDA and SQIVND (reference sequence). After removal of 7 bases from V and 8 bases from J, the junction contained 10 bases not matched to a gene. CDR3 sequence: CASTSSGRAGTTQYF. The CDR3 nucleotides are TGTGCCAGTACCTCTAGCGGGAGGGCCGGAACTACGCAGTATTTT.

The V and J genes are TRBV28 and TRBJ2-6; D is unresolved. Trimming cost V 7 bases and J 4 bases, with 14 bases left between them. This CDR3 is 15 amino acids long. Germline lookup yields CDR1 MDHEN and CDR2 SYDVKM. The CDR3 nucleotides are TGTGCCAGCACAGGTCCCCACTTAGGGGCCAACGTCCTGACTTTC. It specifies CASTGPHLGANVLTF.

This clone was recorded only once. V is TRBV23-1 and J is TRBJ2-7; 8 bases align to TRBD1. TRBV23-1 is given ORF status, its function remaining uncertain. This CDR3 comprises 18 residues. J gave up 5 bases and V 3 bases, and 18 bases lay outside the gene matches. The CDR3 here is CASSQPRDRTEKENEQYF. The CDR3 DNA sequence: TGCGCCAGCAGTCAGCCCCGGGACAGGACAGAAAAAGAGAACGAGCAGTACTTC.

CDR3 DNA sequence: TGTGCCAGCAGCTTGCGTCTCGACAAGAACACTGAAGCTTTCTTT. This encodes CASSLRLDKNTEAFF. V gene TRBV5-4 combines with J gene TRBJ1-1; D gene uncertain. CDR1 is SGHNT, CDR2 YYREEE, per germline (reference sequence). The CDR3 has 15 residues. Trimming pared 1 base from V and 1 base from J, leaving 11 bases between.

V and J are TRBV2 and TRBJ2-5, with D possibly TRBD1 on 6 matching bases. With the DNA end fitting TRBJ2-7 better, the J assignment may be wrong. This CDR3 comprises 15 residues. The germline V gene has CDR1 SNHLY and CDR2 FYNNEI. The CDR3 region is CASRPGHASSYEQYF. Written as DNA, the CDR3 is TGTGCCAGCAGGCCGGGACACGCGAGCTCCTACGAGCAGTACTTC.

This rearrangement joins TRBV5-4 to TRBJ1-2; 7 positions agree with TRBD1. With 4 bases clipped from V and 4 bases from J, the junction kept 7 bases outside the gene matches. Germline lookup yields CDR1 SGHNT and CDR2 YYREEE (reference sequence). CDR3 length: 14 amino acids. This CDR3 reads CASSPRDSGYGYTF. In nucleotides, the CDR3 is TGTGCCAGCAGCCCTCGGGACAGCGGCTATGGCTACACCTTC.